The 17 T cell receptor beta chains presented below share a single source sample, sequenced in a study of circulating and synovial CD4+ cells in juvenile arthritis. Here immunoSEQ multiplex PCR was the method, and the copy in TCRdb shows in-frame clones only, minus some. Found here are about 33,000 clones, 90% to 95% of them singletons; the top ten hold less than 0.2%. The material sequenced was CD4+ T cells from blood. These receptors were collected from a human donor with juvenile idiopathic arthritis.

V and J are TRBV4-2 and TRBJ2-2; 10 bases are shared with TRBD2. V lost 0 bases, J lost 10 bases, and 14 bases stayed unmatched. The CDR3 is 18 residues long. Per germline, CDR1 LGHNA and CDR2 YNFKEQ. This CDR3 reads CASSQDASGGRIFAELFF. As DNA, the CDR3 is TGTGCCAGCAGCCAAGACGCTAGCGGGGGTCGAATCTTTGCGGAGCTGTTTTTT.

About this clone: At the DNA level, this CDR3 is encoded by other sequences in the same sample as well. V usage is TRBV18 and J usage is TRBJ2-7, with TRBD2 as a possible D gene (5 bases). This CDR3 is 16 amino acids long. From germline, CDR1 is KGHSH and CDR2 LQKENI. V was pared by 4 bases and J by 2 bases, with 18 bases between. CDR3 protein: CASSLGTESGTYEQYF. CDR3 bases: TGTGCCAGCTCACTCGGAACAGAAAGCGGCACCTACGAGCAGTACTTC. The full variable domain, in which reference TRBV18 and TRBJ2-7 provide the parts outside the CDR3, is NAGVMQNPRHLVRRRGQEARLRCSPMKGHSHVYWYRQLPEEGLKFMVYLQKENIIDESGMPKERFSAEFPKEGPSILRIQQVVRGDSAAYFCASSLGTESGTYEQYFGPGTRLTVT.

The CDR3: CASSSTGLFYAEQFF. Here the CDR3 DNA reads TGCGCCAGCAGCTCCACGGGACTTTTCTACGCGGAGCAGTTCTTC. This chain connects TRBV4-1 to TRBJ2-1, with D tentatively TRBD2 (6 bases). V was pared by 5 bases and J by 10 bases, with 21 bases between. The CDR3 has 15 amino acids. Germline V gene sequence: CDR1 MGHRA, CDR2 YSYEKL.

The chain joins TRBV19 to TRBJ1-5, with D possibly TRBD1 on 5 matching bases. The CDR3 runs to 14 residues. From germline, CDR1 is LNHDA and CDR2 SQIVND (reference sequence). Trimming left V 7 bases short and J 5 bases short, with 15 bases between. This CDR3 reads CASNSAAGYQPQHF. Here the CDR3 DNA reads TGTGCCAGTAACTCCGCGGCAGGGTATCAGCCCCAGCATTTT.

The J gene is TRBJ2-3, the V gene TRBV6-1; TRBD1 agrees at 7 bases. The germline V gene has CDR1 MNHNS and CDR2 SASEGT. This CDR3 is built from 14 residues. Trimming at V came to 8 bases and at J to 3 bases, leaving 8 bases not matched to a gene. CDR3 protein: CASEEGAWTDTQYF. The CDR3 bases are TGTGCCAGCGAAGAGGGGGCTTGGACAGATACGCAGTATTTT.

The rearrangement links TRBV30 to TRBJ1-5; weak D call: TRBD1 (6 bases). The length of the CDR3 is 14 residues. Looked up from germline, CDR1 is GTSNPN and CDR2 is SVGIG (reference sequence). V was cut by 4 bases and J by 0 bases, with 10 bases left in between. The CDR3 region has the DNA TGTGCCTGGAACAGGGACAATAGCAATCAGCCCCAGCATTTT. Translating it yields CAWNRDNSNQPQHF.

The table lists this clone with a few counts. This chain uses TRBV19 with TRBJ2-4, with D possibly matching TRBD2 (5 bases). The CDR3 extends over 15 amino acids. Germline V gene data show CDR1 as LNHDA and CDR2 as SQIVND (reference sequence). V lost 6 bases, J lost 0 bases, and 12 bases lay in between. CDR3 region: CASRGEGLAKNIQYF. The CDR3 region has the DNA TGTGCCAGTAGGGGCGAGGGCCTAGCCAAAAACATTCAGTACTTC.

The rearrangement uses TRBV7-3 and TRBJ2-1, with 14 nucleotides matching TRBD2. Germline lookup yields CDR1 SGHTA and CDR2 FQGTGA. The CDR3 is made up of 16 amino acids. V shed 5 bases, J shed 7 bases, and the junction held 7 bases outside the gene matches. The CDR3 DNA reads as TGTGCCAGCAGCCTCCAAGGACTAGCGGGAGGTAATGAGCAGTTCTTC. Translating gives CASSLQGLAGGNEQFF. The variable domain in full, completed from reference TRBV7-3 and TRBJ2-1, reads GAGVSQTPSNKVTEKGKYVELRCDPISGHTALYWYRQSLGQGPEFLIYFQGTGAADDSGLPNDRFFAVRPEGSVSTLKIQRTERGDSAVYLCASSLQGLAGGNEQFFGPGTRLTVL.

V is TRBV6-5 and J is TRBJ2-3; D is uncertain. CDR3 length: 13 residues. Germline lookup yields CDR1 MNHEY and CDR2 SVGAGI. The V end was cut by 7 bases, the J end by 1 base, with 9 bases between. The chain's CDR3 is CASKDSGTDTQYF. CDR3 in DNA: TGTGCCAGCAAAGATTCAGGCACAGATACGCAGTATTTT.

The gene calls are TRBV4-1 and TRBJ2-7; 10 positions agree with TRBD1. The V and J ends lost 4 bases and 6 bases, in that order; junction bases with no gene match: 9. The germline gives CDR1 MGHRA, CDR2 YSYEKL. The CDR3 covers 15 residues. CDR3 region: CASSPRQGAAREQYF. In DNA form, the CDR3 reads TGCGCCAGCAGCCCCCGACAGGGGGCGGCTCGCGAGCAGTACTTC.

The V gene is TRBV7-9, the J gene TRBJ2-5, with TRBD1 identical over 11 bases. This CDR3 has 17 amino acids. From germline, CDR1 is SEHNR and CDR2 FQNEAQ (reference sequence). Trimming took 5 bases from V and 0 from J; bases not matched to a gene: 8. The CDR3, as DNA: TGTGCCAGCAGCCCAGGACAGGGGGCGATGTACCAAGAGACCCAGTACTTC. Protein: CASSPGQGAMYQETQYF.

This chain links TRBV19 with TRBJ1-4; D unresolved. The CDR3 contains 14 residues. Trimming took off 5 bases at V and 0 bases at J, with 7 bases between the two ends. The germline V gene has CDR1 LNHDA and CDR2 SQIVND (reference sequence). CDR3 sequence (DNA): TGTGCCAGTAGTTTACTTGCAACTAATGAAAAACTGTTTTTT. It encodes CASSLLATNEKLFF.

The chain uses TRBV13 and TRBJ2-3; maybe TRBD2 (7 bases). The germline CDR1 and CDR2 sequences are PRHDT and FYEKMQ (reference sequence). Trimming removed 9 bases from V and 1 base from J, with 17 bases in between. This CDR3 spans 15 amino acids. CDR3 in DNA: TGTGCCAGTTCCTACCGGGGGGCGGGCACAGATACGCAGTATTTT. Amino acids: CASSYRGAGTDTQYF.

The chain combines TRBV19 with TRBJ2-3, with D possibly being TRBD2 (5 bases). The germline V gene has CDR1 LNHDA and CDR2 SQIVND (reference sequence). The CDR3 has 15 residues. The V and J ends lost 0 bases and 7 bases respectively, with 14 bases between them. The CDR3 here is CASSIELGGGYTQYF. The CDR3 coding sequence is TGTGCCAGTAGTATAGAATTAGGCGGCGGGTATACGCAGTATTTT.

This clone was recorded only once. The rearrangement links TRBV9 to TRBJ2-3, with 9 nucleotides matching TRBD1. The V and J ends lost 0 bases and 1 base, in that order; junction bases with no gene match: 3. CDR3 length: 16 residues. CDR1 is SGDLS, CDR2 YYNGEE, per germline. For the CDR3, the DNA is TGTGCCAGCAGCGTAGGGAGGGACAGGGGCACAGATACGCAGTATTTT. Protein product: CASSVGRDRGTDTQYF.

The chain combines TRBV19 with TRBJ2-3; D gene unclear. V shed 0 bases and J shed 2 bases, with 6 bases lying between them. In germline, CDR1 is LNHDA, CDR2 SQIVND (reference sequence). The CDR3 length is 14 residues. CDR3 DNA: TGTGCCAGTAGTATAGATGCGCCCACAGATACGCAGTATTTT. This codes for CASSIDAPTDTQYF.

This clone was picked up one time. This chain connects TRBV6-5 to TRBJ1-2; possible D gene TRBD1, 6 bases. This CDR3 has 14 amino acids. CDR1 is MNHEY and CDR2 is SVGAGI in the germline V gene. Trimming removed 0 bases at V and 6 bases at J, with 11 bases between. The CDR3 loop is CASSYSVGGDGYTF. CDR3 coding DNA: TGTGCCAGCAGTTACTCGGTAGGGGGTGATGGCTACACCTTC.